The TCR beta chain under discussion was sequenced for a study of T cells after yellow fever vaccination (dated by TCRdb to between 2018 and 2021). Turning to the overall study: The SMART-Seq v4 Ultra Low Input RNA kit was used to prepare libraries from fractions with low cell numbers. Bulk TCR alpha and beta repertoires were sequenced longitudinally to track T-cell clones before and after primary and booster YFV17D yellow fever vaccination. Two healthy male donors made up the cohort, one aged 18 to 30 years and the other aged 30 to 40 years. Bulk PBMC replicates and cell subsets were isolated from blood drawn at multiple timepoints before and after both primary and secondary immunization.

Results the study describes overall, beyond this receptor: Most clones expanded after primary vaccination were re-detected after the booster (almost 97% of CD4 and around nine tenths of CD8), suggesting broad memory maintenance. Only a couple of donors were included in the study, so the extent to which the findings can be generalized is limited. Compared with the primary T-cell response, the secondary T-cell response was faster but weaker, reaching its peak on day 5 rather than on day 15. Computational filtering was required because FACS-sorted repertoires could contain abundant contaminating clonotypes from the bulk population. A small fraction of clonotypes showed up in both the CD4 and CD8 compartments, probably as a result of convergent recombination.

The CDR3 goes from the cysteine to the phenylalanine over 12 residues. The retained sequence is limited to the CDR3, 36 bases, with the frame set at the first base. The germline V gene gives CDR1 as SGHAT and CDR2 as FQNNGV. Between the V and J ends, shortened by 5 bases and 6 bases respectively, the junction contains 11 bases. Instrument used: Illumina NovaSeq 6000. TCR cDNA was synthesized by 5'RACE template switching, through which a universal primer site and unique molecular identifiers were introduced. cDNA synthesis was primed from both the TCR alpha and TCR beta constant segments. Libraries were amplified in two PCR steps, with sample barcodes and sequencing adapters added in the second step. Sequencing of libraries was performed on Illumina HiSeq 2500 (2x100 bp) or NovaSeq (2x150 bp). In the authors' own workflow: Demultiplexing of reads and collapsing into UMI consensus sequences were performed with MIGEC, and V(D)J alignment was carried out with MiXCR. Vaccine-responding clonotypes were identified with edgeR using replicate PBMC samples, with FDR below 0.01 and a log2 fold change above 5 up to day 15 being required. CD4 or CD8 identity was assigned to each bulk clonotype according to whether the clonotype was present at higher abundance in the sequenced CD4 repertoire or the sequenced CD8 repertoire. TCRdb redid the processing of the public reads, applying fastp at Q25 and MiXCR, and retained in-frame beta chains. Rows with a matching CDR3 protein are joined into one entry that keeps the most common DNA and genes. V and J calls and clone size were set by TCRdb, not the authors. The sample table records some 300,000 distinct CDR3 sequences; about 3.5% of these occur just once. The ten largest clonotypes hold 23% of the sample.

A remark on this clonotype: The antigen it binds to is not known. Nothing much larger sits one base from this clone, and base qualities are not available.

The treatment or condition label for this specimen denotes: live attenuated yellow fever vaccine strain. At every blood-draw timepoint, two biological replicates of bulk PBMCs were collected. A standard Ficoll-Paque protocol was used to isolate PBMCs from peripheral blood. TriZol was used to extract RNA from bulk PBMCs, from CD4 and CD8 fractions, and from dextramer-positive and dextramer-negative fractions. Material: PBMCs, obtained on the day of the yellow fever booster vaccination. Here the chain combines TRBV11-2 and TRBJ2-7; the D region may be TRBD1 or TRBD2, each matching 5 bases equally. This TCR derives from a man aged 18 to 30 who received the YFV17D yellow fever vaccine. The CDR3 protein is CASSPVGTEQYF. The nucleotide sequence is TGTGCCAGCAGCCCGGTGGGGACCGAGCAGTACTTC.